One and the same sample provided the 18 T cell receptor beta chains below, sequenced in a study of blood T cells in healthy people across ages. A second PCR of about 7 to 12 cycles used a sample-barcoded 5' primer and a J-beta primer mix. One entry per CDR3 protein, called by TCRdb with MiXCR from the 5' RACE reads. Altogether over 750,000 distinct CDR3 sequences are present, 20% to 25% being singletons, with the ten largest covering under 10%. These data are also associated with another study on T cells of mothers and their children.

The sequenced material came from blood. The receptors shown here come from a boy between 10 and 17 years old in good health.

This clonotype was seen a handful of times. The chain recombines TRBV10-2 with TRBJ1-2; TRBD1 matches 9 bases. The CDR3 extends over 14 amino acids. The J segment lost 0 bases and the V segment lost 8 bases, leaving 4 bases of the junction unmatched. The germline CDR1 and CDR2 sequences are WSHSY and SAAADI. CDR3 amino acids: CASGTGTTNYGYTF. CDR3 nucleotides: TGCGCCAGCGGGACAGGGACAACTAACTATGGCTACACCTTC.

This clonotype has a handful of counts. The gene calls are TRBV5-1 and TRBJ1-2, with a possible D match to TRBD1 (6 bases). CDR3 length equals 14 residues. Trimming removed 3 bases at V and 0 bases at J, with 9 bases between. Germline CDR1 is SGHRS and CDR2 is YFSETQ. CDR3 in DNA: TGCGCCAGCAGCTCTGACAGGTCTAACTATGGCTACACCTTC. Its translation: CASSSDRSNYGYTF.

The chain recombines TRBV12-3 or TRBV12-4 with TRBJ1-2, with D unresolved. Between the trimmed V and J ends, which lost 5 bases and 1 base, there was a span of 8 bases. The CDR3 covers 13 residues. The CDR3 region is CASSPWLNYGYTF. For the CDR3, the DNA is TGTGCCAGCAGTCCCTGGCTTAACTATGGCTACACCTTC.

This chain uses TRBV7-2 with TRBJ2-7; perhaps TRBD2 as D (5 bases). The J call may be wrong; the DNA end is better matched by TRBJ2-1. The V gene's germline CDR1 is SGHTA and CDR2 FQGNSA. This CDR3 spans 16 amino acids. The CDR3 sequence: CASSLAPSGAYNEQFF. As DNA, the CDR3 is TGTGCCAGCAGCTTAGCGCCAAGCGGAGCCTACAATGAGCAGTTCTTC.

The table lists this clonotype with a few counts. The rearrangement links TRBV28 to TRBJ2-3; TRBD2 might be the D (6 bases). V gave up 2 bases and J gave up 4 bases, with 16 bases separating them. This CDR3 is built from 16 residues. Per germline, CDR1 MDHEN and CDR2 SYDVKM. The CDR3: CASSLAGREEADTQYF. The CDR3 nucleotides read TGTGCCAGCAGTTTAGCGGGCAGGGAGGAGGCAGATACGCAGTATTTT.

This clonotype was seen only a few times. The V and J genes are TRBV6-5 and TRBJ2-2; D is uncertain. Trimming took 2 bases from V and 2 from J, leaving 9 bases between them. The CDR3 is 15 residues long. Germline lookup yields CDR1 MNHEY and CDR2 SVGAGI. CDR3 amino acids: CASSYGPPNTGELFF. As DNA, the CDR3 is TGTGCCAGCAGTTACGGGCCACCTAACACCGGGGAGCTGTTTTTT.

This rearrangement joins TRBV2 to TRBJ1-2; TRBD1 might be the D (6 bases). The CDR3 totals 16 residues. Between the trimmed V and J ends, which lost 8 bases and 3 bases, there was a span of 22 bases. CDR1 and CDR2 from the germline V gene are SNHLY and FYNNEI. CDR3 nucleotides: TGTGCCAGCCTTAGGGCCACGGGGGCGGAAGACTATGGCTACACCTTC. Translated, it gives CASLRATGAEDYGYTF. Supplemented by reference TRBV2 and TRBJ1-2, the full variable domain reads EPEVTQTPSHQVTQMGQEVILRCVPISNHLYFYWYRQILGQKVEFLVSFYNNEISEKSEIFDDQFSVERPDGSNFTLKIRSTKLEDSAMYFCASLRATGAEDYGYTFGSGTRLTVV.

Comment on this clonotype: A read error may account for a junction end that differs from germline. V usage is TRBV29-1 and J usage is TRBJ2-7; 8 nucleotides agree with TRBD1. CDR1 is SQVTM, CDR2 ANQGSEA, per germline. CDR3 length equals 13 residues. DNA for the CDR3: TGCAGCGTTGAAGGGACAGGGAGTTACGAGCACTACTTC. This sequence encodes CSVEGTGSYEHYF.

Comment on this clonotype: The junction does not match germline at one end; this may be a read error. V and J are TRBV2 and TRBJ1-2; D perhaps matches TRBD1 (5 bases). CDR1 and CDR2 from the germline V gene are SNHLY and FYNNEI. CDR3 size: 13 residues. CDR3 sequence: CASSEAGDYDYTF. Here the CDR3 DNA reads TGTGCCAGCAGTGAAGCAGGGGACTATGACTACACCTTC.

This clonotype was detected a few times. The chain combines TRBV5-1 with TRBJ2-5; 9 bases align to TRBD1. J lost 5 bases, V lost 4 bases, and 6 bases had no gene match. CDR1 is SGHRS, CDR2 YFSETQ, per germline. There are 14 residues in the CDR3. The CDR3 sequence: CASSMDRGSETQYF. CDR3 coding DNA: TGCGCCAGCAGCATGGACAGGGGTAGTGAGACCCAGTACTTC.

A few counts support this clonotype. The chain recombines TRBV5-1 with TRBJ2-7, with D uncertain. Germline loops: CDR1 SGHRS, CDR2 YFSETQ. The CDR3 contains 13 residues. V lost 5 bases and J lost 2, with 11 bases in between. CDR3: CASRRTPTYEQYF. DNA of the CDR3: TGCGCCAGCAGGAGGACCCCAACCTACGAGCAGTACTTC.

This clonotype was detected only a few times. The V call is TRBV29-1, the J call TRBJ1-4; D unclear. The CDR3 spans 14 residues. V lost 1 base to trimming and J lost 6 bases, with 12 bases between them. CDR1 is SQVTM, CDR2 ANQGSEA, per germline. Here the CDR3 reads CSVEGHSVYEKLFF. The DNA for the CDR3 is TGCAGCGTTGAAGGCCACAGCGTGTATGAAAAACTGTTTTTT.

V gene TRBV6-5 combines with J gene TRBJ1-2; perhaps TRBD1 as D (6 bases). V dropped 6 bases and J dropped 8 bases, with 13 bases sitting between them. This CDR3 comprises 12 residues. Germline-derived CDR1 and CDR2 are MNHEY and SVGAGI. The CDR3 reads CASSRPTGGYTF. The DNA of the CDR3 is TGTGCCAGCAGCCGACCCACAGGGGGCTACACCTTC.

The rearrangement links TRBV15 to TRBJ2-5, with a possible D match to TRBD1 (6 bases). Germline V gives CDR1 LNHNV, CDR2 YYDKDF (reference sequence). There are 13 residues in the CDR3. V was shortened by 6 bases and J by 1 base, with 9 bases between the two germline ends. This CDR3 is CATRGTLQETQYF. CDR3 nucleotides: TGTGCCACCAGAGGGACACTCCAAGAGACCCAGTACTTC.

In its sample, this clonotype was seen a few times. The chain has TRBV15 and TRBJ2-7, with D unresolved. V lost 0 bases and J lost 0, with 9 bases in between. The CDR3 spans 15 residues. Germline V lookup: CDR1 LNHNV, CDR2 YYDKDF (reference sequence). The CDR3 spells CATSRDEQISYEQYF. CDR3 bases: TGTGCCACCAGCAGAGATGAGCAGATCTCCTACGAGCAGTACTTC.

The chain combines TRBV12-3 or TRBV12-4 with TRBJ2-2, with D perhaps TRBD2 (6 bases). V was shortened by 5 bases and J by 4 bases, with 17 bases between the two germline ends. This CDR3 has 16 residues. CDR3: CASSLGGKKITGELFF. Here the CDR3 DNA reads TGTGCCAGCAGTCTTGGGGGGAAGAAGATCACCGGGGAGCTGTTTTTT.

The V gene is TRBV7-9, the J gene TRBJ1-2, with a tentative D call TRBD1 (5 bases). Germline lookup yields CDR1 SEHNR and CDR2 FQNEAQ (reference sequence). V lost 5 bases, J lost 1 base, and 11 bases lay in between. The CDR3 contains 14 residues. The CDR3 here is CASSRLTDNYGYTF. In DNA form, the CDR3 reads TGTGCCAGCAGCAGATTGACAGATAACTATGGCTACACCTTC.

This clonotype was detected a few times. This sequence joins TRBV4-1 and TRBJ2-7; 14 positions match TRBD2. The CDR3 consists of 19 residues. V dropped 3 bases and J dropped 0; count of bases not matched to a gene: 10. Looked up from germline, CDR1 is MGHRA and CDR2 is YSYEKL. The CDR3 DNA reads TGCGCCAGCAGCCAGCTATCGGGACTAGCGGGAGTCTACTCCTACGAGCAGTACTTC. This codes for CASSQLSGLAGVYSYEQYF.